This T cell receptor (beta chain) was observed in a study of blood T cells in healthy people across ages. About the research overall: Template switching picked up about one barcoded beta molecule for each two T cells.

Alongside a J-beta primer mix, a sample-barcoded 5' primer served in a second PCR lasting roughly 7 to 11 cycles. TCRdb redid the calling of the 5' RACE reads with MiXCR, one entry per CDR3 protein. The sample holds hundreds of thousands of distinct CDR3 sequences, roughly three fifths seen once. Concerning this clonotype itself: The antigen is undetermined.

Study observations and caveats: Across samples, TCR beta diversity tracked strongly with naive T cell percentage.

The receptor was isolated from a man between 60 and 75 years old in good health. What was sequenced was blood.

CDR3 region: CASSLVGQVGNEQFF. As DNA, the CDR3 is TGTGCCAGCAGCTTGGTAGGACAGGTGGGGAATGAGCAGTTCTTC. This rearrangement joins TRBV5-6 to TRBJ2-1; 7 bases fit TRBD1. The V segment lost 0 bases and the J segment 7 bases; nucleotides outside the gene matches: 7. The CDR3 extends over 15 amino acids. Germline-derived CDR1 and CDR2 are SGHDT and YYEEEE.